Included here is one T cell receptor beta chain sequence, with context. Its specificity is unknown. The data stem from a study of CD4+ T cells in melanoma. Study outcomes and limitations: A reported correlation linked neoantigen-specific CD4+ T cells to CD8+, macrophage and B cell function. In melanoma, neoantigen-specific CD4+ T cells reportedly differed in differentiation state.

Clones were read by immunoSEQ multiplex PCR, and TCRdb kept only the in-frame ones, dropping some. The sample contains approximately 14,000 clones, 60% to 70% of which appear only once. This CDR3 spans 17 amino acids. V lost 5 bases and J 4 bases, leaving 18 bases between the germline ends. Germline V gene data show CDR1 as SSHAT and CDR2 as FNYEAQ (reference sequence). The sequenced sample was cells from a culture (not recorded whether cultured in vitro). This TCR derives from a human donor with melanoma. V usage is TRBV7-7 and J usage is TRBJ2-6; possibly TRBD1 for D (5 bases). CDR3 region: CASSPRYRLGGANVLTF. As DNA, the CDR3 is TGTGCCAGCAGCCCCCGTTACAGGCTCGGGGGGGCCAACGTCCTGACTTTC.